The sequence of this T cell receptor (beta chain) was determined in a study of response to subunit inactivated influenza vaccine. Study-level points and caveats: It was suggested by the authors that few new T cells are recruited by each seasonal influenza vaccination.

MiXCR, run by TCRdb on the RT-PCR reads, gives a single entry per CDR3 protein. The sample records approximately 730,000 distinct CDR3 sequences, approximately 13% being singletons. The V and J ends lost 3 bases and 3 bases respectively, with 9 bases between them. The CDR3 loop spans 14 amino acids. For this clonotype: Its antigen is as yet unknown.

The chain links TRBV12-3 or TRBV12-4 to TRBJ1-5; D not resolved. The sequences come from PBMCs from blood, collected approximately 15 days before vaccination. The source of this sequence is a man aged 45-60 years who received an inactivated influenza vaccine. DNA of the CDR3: TGTGCCAGCAGTTTTACGGGCTCCAATCAGCCCCAGCATTTT. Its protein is CASSFTGSNQPQHF.